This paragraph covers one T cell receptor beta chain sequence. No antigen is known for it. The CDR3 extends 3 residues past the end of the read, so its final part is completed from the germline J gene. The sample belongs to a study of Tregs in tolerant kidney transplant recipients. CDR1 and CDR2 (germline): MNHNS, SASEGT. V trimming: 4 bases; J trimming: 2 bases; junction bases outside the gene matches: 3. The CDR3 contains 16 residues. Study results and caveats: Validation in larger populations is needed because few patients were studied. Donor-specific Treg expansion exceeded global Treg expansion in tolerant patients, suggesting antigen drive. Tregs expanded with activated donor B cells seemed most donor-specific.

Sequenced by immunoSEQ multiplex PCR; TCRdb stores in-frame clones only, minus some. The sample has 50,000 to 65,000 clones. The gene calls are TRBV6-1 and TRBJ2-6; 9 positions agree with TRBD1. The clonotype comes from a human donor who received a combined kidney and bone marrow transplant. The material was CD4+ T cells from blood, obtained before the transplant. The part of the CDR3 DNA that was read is TGTGCCAGCAGTGTACAGGGGGCTACTGGGGCCAACGTC. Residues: CASSVQGATGANV. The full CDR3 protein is CASSVQGATGANVLTF.